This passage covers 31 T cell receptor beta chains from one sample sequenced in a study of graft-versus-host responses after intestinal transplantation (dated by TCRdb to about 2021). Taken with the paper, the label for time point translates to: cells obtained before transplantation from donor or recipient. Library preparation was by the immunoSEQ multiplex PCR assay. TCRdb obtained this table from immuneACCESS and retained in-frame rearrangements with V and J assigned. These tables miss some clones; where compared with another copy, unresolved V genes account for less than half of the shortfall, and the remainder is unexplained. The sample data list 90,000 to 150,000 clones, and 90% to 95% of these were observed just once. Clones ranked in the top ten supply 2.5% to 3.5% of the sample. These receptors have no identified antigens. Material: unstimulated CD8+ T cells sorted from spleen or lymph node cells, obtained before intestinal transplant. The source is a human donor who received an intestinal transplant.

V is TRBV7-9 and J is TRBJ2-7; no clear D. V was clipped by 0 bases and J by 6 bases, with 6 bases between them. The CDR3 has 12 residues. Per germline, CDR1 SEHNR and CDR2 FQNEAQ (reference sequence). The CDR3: CASSLAGSEQYF. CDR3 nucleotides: TGTGCCAGCAGCTTAGCTGGCTCCGAGCAGTACTTC.

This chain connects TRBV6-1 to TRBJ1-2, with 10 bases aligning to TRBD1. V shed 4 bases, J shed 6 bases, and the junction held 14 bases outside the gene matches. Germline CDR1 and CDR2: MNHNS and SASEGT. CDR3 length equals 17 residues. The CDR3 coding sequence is TGTGCCAGCAGTGTGAAATCTTGGGACAGGGGTTGGAATGGCTACACCTTC. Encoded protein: CASSVKSWDRGWNGYTF.

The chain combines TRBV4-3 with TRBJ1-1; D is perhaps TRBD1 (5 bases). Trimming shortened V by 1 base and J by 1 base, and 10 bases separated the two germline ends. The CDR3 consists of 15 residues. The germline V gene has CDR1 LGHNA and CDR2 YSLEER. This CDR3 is CASSQGLQENTEAFF. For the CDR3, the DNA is TGCGCCAGCAGCCAAGGCCTACAGGAGAACACTGAAGCTTTCTTT.

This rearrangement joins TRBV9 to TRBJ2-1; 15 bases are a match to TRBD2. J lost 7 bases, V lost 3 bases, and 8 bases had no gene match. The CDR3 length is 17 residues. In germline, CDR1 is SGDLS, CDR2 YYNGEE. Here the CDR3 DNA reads TGTGCCAGCAGCGACCCGGGACTAGCGGGAGGACGGAATGAGCAGTTCTTC. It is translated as CASSDPGLAGGRNEQFF.

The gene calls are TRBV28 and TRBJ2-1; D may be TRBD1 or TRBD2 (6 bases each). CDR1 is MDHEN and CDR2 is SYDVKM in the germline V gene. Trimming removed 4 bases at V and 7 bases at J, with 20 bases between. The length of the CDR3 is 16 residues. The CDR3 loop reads CASSSPQGRDPNEQFF. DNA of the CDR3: TGTGCCAGCAGTTCCCCTCAGGGGCGGGATCCGAATGAGCAGTTCTTC. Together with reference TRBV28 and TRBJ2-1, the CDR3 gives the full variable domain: DVKVTQSSRYLVKRTGEKVFLECVQDMDHENMFWYRQDPGLGLRLIYFSYDVKMKEKGDIPEGYSVSREKKERFSLILESASTNQTSMYLCASSSPQGRDPNEQFFGPGTRLTVL.

Here the CDR3 reads CASSSRPDGTGELFF. The CDR3 DNA sequence: TGTGCCAGCAGCTCCCGACCCGACGGCACCGGGGAGCTGTTTTTT. The J gene is TRBJ2-2, the V gene TRBV7-9; D gene unclear. There are 15 residues in the CDR3. Germline V gene lookup returns CDR1 SEHNR and CDR2 FQNEAQ (reference sequence). The ends were cut back, 4 bases at V and 4 bases at J, with 13 bases in the middle.

The CDR3 bases are TGTGCCAGCAGCCGTGGGAATGAAGCTTTCTTT. Residues: CASSRGNEAFF. V usage is TRBV5-6 and J usage is TRBJ1-1; no definite D call. V shed 4 bases and J shed 7 bases, with 8 bases lying between them. The CDR3 has 11 residues. Germline V gives CDR1 SGHDT, CDR2 YYEEEE.

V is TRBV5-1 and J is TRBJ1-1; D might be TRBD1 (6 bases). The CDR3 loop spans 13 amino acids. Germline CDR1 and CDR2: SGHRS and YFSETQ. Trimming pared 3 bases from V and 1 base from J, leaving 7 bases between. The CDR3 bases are TGCGCCAGCAGCTCGGGACAGAACACTGAAGCTTTCTTT. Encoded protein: CASSSGQNTEAFF.

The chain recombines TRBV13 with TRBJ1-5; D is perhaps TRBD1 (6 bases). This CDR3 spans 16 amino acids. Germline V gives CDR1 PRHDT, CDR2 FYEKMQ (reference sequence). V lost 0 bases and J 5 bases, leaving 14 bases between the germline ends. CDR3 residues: CASSLGGMRQDQPQHF. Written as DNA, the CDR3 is TGTGCCAGCAGCTTAGGCGGAATGCGACAGGATCAGCCCCAGCATTTT.

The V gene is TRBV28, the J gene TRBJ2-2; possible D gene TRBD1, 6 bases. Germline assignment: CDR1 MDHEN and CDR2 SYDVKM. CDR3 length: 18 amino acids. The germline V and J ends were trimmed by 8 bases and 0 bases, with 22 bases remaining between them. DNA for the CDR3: TGTGCCAGCTATGGCCTCGGACAGCATAGCCCGAACACCGGGGAGCTGTTTTTT. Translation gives CASYGLGQHSPNTGELFF.

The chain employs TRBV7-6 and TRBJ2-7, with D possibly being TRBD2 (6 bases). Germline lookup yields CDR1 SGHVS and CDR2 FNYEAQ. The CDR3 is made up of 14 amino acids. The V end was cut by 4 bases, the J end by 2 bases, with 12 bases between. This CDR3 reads CASSSGESTYEQYF. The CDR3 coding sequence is TGTGCCAGCAGCTCGGGGGAGAGTACCTACGAGCAGTACTTC.

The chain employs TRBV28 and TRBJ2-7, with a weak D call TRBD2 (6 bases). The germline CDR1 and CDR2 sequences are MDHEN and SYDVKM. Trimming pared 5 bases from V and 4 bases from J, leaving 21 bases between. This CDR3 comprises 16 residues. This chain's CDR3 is CASSGSFLGDWYEQYF. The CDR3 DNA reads TGTGCCAGCAGTGGATCGTTTTTAGGGGACTGGTACGAGCAGTACTTC.

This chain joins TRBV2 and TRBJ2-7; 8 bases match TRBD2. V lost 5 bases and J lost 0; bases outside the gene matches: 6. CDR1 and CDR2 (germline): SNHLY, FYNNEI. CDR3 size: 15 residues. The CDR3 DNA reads TGTGCCAGCAGTCCGACTAGCGTCAACTCCTACGAGCAGTACTTC. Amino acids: CASSPTSVNSYEQYF.

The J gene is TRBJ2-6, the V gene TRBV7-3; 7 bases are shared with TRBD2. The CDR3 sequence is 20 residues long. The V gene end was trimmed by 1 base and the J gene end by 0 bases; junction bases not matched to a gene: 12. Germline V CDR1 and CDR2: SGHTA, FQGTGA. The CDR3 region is CASSLRPGLADFSGANVLTF. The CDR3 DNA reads TGTGCCAGCAGCTTAAGGCCGGGTCTAGCGGACTTCTCTGGGGCCAACGTCCTGACTTTC.

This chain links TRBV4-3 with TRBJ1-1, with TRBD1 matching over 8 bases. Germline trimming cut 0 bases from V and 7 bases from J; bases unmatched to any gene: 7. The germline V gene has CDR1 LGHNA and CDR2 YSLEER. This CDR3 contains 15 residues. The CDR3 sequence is CASSQDVQGELEAFF. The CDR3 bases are TGCGCCAGCAGCCAAGATGTACAGGGGGAGCTTGAAGCTTTCTTT.

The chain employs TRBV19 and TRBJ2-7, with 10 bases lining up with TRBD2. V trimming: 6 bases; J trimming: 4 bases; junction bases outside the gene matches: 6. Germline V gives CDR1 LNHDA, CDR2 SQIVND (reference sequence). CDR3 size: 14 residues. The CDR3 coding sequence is TGTGCCAGTAGCTTTAGCGGGAGGAAGTACGAGCAGTACTTC. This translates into CASSFSGRKYEQYF.

As DNA, the CDR3 is TGTGCCAGCAGTGACTCTGGGACTAGCGGGATTGCCGGGGAGCTGTTTTTT. It codes for CASSDSGTSGIAGELFF. The rearrangement uses TRBV6-4 and TRBJ2-2, with 13 nucleotides matching TRBD2. The V gene's germline CDR1 is MRHNA and CDR2 SNTAGT. CDR3 length: 17 residues. V was pared by 0 bases and J by 6 bases, with 4 bases of the junction left unmatched.

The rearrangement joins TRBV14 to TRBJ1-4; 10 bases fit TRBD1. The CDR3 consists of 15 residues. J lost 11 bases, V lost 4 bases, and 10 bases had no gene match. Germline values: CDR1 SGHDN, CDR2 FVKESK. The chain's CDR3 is CASSPLGTGVMKLFF. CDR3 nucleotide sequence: TGTGCCAGCAGCCCACTCGGGACAGGGGTGATGAAACTGTTTTTT.

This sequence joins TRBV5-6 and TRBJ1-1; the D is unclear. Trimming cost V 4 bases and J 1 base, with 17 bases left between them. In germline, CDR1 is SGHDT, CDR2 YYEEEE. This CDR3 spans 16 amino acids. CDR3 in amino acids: CASSPSRDIPNTEAFF. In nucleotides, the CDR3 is TGTGCCAGCAGCCCCTCCAGAGACATCCCGAACACTGAAGCTTTCTTT.

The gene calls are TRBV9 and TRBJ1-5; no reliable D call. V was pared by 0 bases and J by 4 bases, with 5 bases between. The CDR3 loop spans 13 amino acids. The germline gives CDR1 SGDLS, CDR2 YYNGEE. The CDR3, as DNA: TGTGCCAGCAGCGTAGGGGCGAATCAGCCCCAGCATTTT. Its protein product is CASSVGANQPQHF.

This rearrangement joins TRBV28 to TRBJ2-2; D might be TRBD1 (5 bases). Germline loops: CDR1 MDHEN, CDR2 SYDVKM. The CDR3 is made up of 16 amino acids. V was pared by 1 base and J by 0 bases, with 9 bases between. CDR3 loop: CASSLLWTTNTGELFF. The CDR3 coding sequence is TGTGCCAGCAGTTTATTGTGGACAACGAACACCGGGGAGCTGTTTTTT.

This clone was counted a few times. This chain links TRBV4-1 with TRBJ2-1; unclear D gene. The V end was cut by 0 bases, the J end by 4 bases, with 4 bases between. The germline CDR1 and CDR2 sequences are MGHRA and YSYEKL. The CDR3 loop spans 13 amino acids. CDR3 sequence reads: CASSQEWYNEQFF. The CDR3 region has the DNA TGCGCCAGCAGCCAAGAGTGGTACAATGAGCAGTTCTTC.

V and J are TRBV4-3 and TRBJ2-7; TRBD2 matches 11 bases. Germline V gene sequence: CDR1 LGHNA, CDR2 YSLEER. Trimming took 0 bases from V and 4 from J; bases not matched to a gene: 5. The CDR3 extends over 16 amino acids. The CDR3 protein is CASSQDRTSGSYEQYF. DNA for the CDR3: TGCGCCAGCAGCCAAGATCGAACTAGCGGGAGTTACGAGCAGTACTTC.

The CDR3 spells CASSSGLAGRDEQFF. Here the CDR3 DNA reads TGTGCCAGCAGTTCCGGACTAGCGGGGCGGGATGAGCAGTTCTTC. V gene TRBV28 combines with J gene TRBJ2-1; TRBD2 agrees at 12 bases. CDR3 length: 15 amino acids. Germline assignment: CDR1 MDHEN and CDR2 SYDVKM. J was trimmed by 8 bases and V by 4 bases; bases with no gene match: 6.

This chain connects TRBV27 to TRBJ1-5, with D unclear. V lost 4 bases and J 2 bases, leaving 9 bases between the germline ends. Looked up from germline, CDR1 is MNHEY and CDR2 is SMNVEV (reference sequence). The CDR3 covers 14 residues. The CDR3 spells CASSYTGGNQPQHF. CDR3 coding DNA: TGTGCCAGCAGTTATACTGGAGGCAATCAGCCCCAGCATTTT.

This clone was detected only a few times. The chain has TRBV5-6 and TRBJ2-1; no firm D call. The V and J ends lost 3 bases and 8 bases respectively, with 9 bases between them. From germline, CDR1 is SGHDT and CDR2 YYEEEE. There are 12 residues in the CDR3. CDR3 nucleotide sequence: TGTGCCAGCAGCTCCTCTGCGTATGAGCAGTTCTTC. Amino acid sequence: CASSSSAYEQFF.

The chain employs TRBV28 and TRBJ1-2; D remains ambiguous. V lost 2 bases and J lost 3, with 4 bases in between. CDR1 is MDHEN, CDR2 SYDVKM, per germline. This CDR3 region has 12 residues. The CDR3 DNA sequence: TGTGCCAGCAGTTTAGGTCACTATGGCTACACCTTC. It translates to CASSLGHYGYTF.

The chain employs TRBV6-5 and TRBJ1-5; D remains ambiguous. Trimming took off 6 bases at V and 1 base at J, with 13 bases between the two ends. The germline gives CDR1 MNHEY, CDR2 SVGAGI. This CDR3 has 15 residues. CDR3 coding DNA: TGTGCCAGCAGGCAGCACCGCAGGAGCAATCAGCCCCAGCATTTT. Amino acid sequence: CASRQHRRSNQPQHF.

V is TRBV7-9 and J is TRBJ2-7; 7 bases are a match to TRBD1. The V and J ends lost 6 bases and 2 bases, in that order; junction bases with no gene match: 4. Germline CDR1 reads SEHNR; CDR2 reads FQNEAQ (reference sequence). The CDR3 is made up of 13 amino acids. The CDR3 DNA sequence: TGTGCCAGCAGACCAACAGGGGCCTACGAGCAGTACTTC. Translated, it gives CASRPTGAYEQYF.

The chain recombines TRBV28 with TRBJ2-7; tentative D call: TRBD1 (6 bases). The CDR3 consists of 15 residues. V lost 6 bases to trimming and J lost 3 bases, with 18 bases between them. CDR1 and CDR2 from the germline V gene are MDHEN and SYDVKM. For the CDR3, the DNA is TGTGCCAGCAGCCTGACAGGTGGGGGTTTCTACGAGCAGTACTTC. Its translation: CASSLTGGGFYEQYF. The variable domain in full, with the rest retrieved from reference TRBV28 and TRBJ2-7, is DVKVTQSSRYLVKRTGEKVFLECVQDMDHENMFWYRQDPGLGLRLIYFSYDVKMKEKGDIPEGYSVSREKKERFSLILESASTNQTSMYLCASSLTGGGFYEQYFGPGTRLTVT.

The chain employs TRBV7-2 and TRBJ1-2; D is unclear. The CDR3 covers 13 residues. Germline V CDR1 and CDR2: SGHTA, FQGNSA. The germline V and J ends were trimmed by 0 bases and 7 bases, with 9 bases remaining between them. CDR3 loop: CASSLAEYGGYTF. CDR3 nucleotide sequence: TGTGCCAGCAGCTTAGCAGAGTACGGTGGCTACACCTTC.